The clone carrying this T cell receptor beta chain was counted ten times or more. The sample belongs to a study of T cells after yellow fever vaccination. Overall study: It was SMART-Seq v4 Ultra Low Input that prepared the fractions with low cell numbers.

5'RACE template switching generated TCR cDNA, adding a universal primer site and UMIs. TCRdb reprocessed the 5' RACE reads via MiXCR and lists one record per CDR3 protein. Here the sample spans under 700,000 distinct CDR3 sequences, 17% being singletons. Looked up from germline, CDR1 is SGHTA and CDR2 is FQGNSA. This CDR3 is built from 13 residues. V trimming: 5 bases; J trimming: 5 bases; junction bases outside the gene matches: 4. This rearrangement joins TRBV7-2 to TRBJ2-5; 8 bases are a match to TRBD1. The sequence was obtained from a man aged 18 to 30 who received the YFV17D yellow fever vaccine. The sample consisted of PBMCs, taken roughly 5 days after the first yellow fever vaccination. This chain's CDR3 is CASSGQGWETQYF. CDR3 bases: TGTGCCAGCAGCGGACAGGGTTGGGAGACCCAGTACTTC.